These T cell receptor beta chains were read from a single sample in a study of shared clonotypes between healthy human individuals. The table came from immunoSEQ multiplex PCR; TCRdb's copy has only in-frame clones and leaves some out. In the table there are roughly 2.4 million clones, almost 96% of which are singletons. Sequences were obtained from naive CD4+ T cells sorted from blood. These receptors were obtained from a man aged 18 to 30 in good health. Both conserved end residues are part of each CDR3. A D gene is named only where the DNA matches it firmly. Clone size is not always given. Where it is, it says once, few, many or a class for expanded clones.

d_call clone_size j_call v_call cdr3_nt cdr3_aa
NA NA TRBJ2-7 TRBV15 TGTGCCACCAGCAGAGATCCCCGGGGTCCCTACGAGCAGTACTTC CATSRDPRGPYEQYF
TRBD1 once TRBJ2-6 TRBV27 TGTGCCAGCAGTTCCTCGACAGGGATAGGCTCTGGGGCCAACGTCCTGACTTTC CASSSSTGIGSGANVLTF
NA NA TRBJ1-2 TRBV5-1 TGCGCCAGCAGCCCCCAATCCCTAGGGGTTAACTATGGCTACACCTTC CASSPQSLGVNYGYTF
TRBD1 NA TRBJ1-1 TRBV9 TGTGCCAGCAGCGTAGAAGGGGGCAGTGAAGCTTTCTTT CASSVEGGSEAFF
TRBD2 NA TRBJ2-7 TRBV11-2 TGTGCCAGCAGCTTAACTTACACCGGGACTAGCGGCTACGAGCAGTACTTC CASSLTYTGTSGYEQYF
NA NA TRBJ1-2 TRBV5-1 TGCGCCAGCAGCTTGGAGACATATAACTATGGCTACACCTTC CASSLETYNYGYTF
NA NA TRBJ1-2 TRBV5-6 TGTGCCAGCAGCTTGACGGGAGGTGCAGGCTACACCTTC CASSLTGGAGYTF
NA NA TRBJ2-4 TRBV2 TGTGCCAGCAGTGCGACGGGAAACATTCAGTACTTC CASSATGNIQYF
NA once TRBJ2-7 TRBV20-1 TGCAGTGCTTTGACCGGAGGTGAGCAGTACTTC CSALTGGEQYF
NA NA TRBJ1-1 TRBV30 TGTGCCTGGGAAGCCGGGGGAAACACTGAAGCTTTCTTT CAWEAGGNTEAFF
TRBD1 NA TRBJ1-6 TRBV6-5 TGTGCCAGCAGTTACGGGGACAGGGTGGGGAATTCACCCCTCCACTTT CASSYGDRVGNSPLHF
TRBD2 NA TRBJ2-3 TRBV7-2 TGTGCCAGCAGCCCCAGGCCGGGTAGCGGGAGAGATACGCAGTATTTT CASSPRPGSGRDTQYF
NA few TRBJ2-2 TRBV2 TGTGCCAGCAAGACGACGTCCGGGGAGCTGTTTTTT CASKTTSGELFF
NA NA TRBJ1-1 TRBV10-1 TGCGCCAGCGGGGACGGGAACACTGAAGCTTTCTTT CASGDGNTEAFF
NA NA TRBJ2-7 TRBV29-1 TGCAGCGTGGCCTGGCACGGACATGCCTACGAGCAGTACTTC CSVAWHGHAYEQYF
NA NA TRBJ2-1 TRBV21-1 TGTGCCAGCAAGTCATGTCCAGGGGTCGGTAGAGGGGGCAATGAGCAGTTCTTC CASKSCPGVGRGGNEQFF
NA NA TRBJ1-2 TRBV7-2 TGTGCCAGCAGCTTAGAGTCAGGCAGGGGAATAGATGGCTACACCTTC CASSLESGRGIDGYTF
NA NA TRBJ1-2 TRBV6-5 TGTGCCAGCAGCCGCTACGACAGCTATGGCTACACCTTC CASSRYDSYGYTF
NA NA TRBJ2-2 TRBV4-1 TGCGCCAGCAGCCTGAGAATGCCAGGGGCTAATTCGCGGGACACCGGGGAGCTGTTTTTT CASSLRMPGANSRDTGELFF
NA NA TRBJ2-3 TRBV7-2 TGTGCCAGCAGCGTTTCCACAGATACGCAGTATTTT CASSVSTDTQYF
NA NA TRBJ1-6 TRBV4-3 TGCGCCAGCACCGGCGGGGGGAATTCACCCCTCCACTTT CASTGGGNSPLHF
NA NA TRBJ2-7 TRBV30 TGTGCCTGGAGTGTAGCCATTTACTACGAGCAGTACTTC CAWSVAIYYEQYF
NA NA TRBJ2-4 TRBV6-5 TGTGCCAGCGGGGGTCTAGCCAAAAACATTCAGTACTTC CASGGLAKNIQYF
TRBD1 NA TRBJ1-1 TRBV19 TGTGCCAGTAGTCGGACAGGAACACTGAACACTGAAGCTTTCTTT CASSRTGTLNTEAFF
NA NA TRBJ1-1 TRBV7-2 TGTGCCAGCAGTTTGGCGGGGGTGTCGGGCACTGAAGCTTTCTTT CASSLAGVSGTEAFF
NA once TRBJ2-5 TRBV11-3 TGTGCCAGCAGCCTCGGGGAACGGGAGACCCAGTACTTC CASSLGERETQYF
NA NA TRBJ2-5 TRBV7-8 TGTGCCAGCAGCTCCTCCTCGTCCCGGGCGGGAGAGACCCAGTACTTC CASSSSSSRAGETQYF
NA NA TRBJ2-3 TRBV7-3 TGTGCCAGCAGCTTACTCCCAACTAGCACAGATACGCAGTATTTT CASSLLPTSTDTQYF
NA once TRBJ2-5 TRBV4-1 TGCGCCAGCAGCAAGGGACCCGGCCAAGAGACCCAGTACTTC CASSKGPGQETQYF
NA NA TRBJ2-7 TRBV27 TGTGCCAGCAGTCCGTGGGACGGGACCTACGAGCAGTACTTC CASSPWDGTYEQYF
NA NA TRBJ2-7 TRBV6-5 TGTGCCAGCACCTCACAGGCGATTAGCTCCTACGAGCAGTACTTC CASTSQAISSYEQYF
NA NA TRBJ2-1 TRBV19 TGTGCCAGTAGTCCGGCCGGGACCTACAATGAGCAGTTCTTC CASSPAGTYNEQFF
TRBD2 NA TRBJ2-5 TRBV4-2 TGTGCCAGCAGCCAAGATGGGACTAGCGGGAGTTGGTCAGGAGAGACCCAGTACTTC CASSQDGTSGSWSGETQYF
TRBD1 NA TRBJ1-2 TRBV28 TGTGCCAGCAGTCCCGGGACAGTCGGCGGCTACACCTTC CASSPGTVGGYTF
NA few TRBJ1-2 TRBV11-2 TGTGCCAGCAGCCTAAACTATGGCTACACCTTC CASSLNYGYTF
TRBD1 NA TRBJ2-2 TRBV14 TGTGCCAGCAGCCAACGGACAGGGGGAGGAACCGGGGAGCTGTTTTTT CASSQRTGGGTGELFF
NA NA TRBJ2-7 TRBV5-1 TGCGCCAGCAGCTTAACGGTACAGGGCATCTACGAGCAGTACTTC CASSLTVQGIYEQYF
TRBD1 once TRBJ1-2 TRBV5-1 TGCGCCAGCAGCTTGGGAGGACAGGGAACCTATGGCTACACCTTC CASSLGGQGTYGYTF
NA NA TRBJ2-3 TRBV29-1 TGCAGCGTTGTGAAAGGGCCTCTCACAGATACGCAGTATTTT CSVVKGPLTDTQYF
TRBD2 once TRBJ2-7 TRBV6-6 TGTGCCAGCAGTCCTCAAGCGGGGGGGCGGTACGAGCAGTACTTC CASSPQAGGRYEQYF
TRBD1 NA TRBJ1-6 TRBV19 TGTGCCAGTAGTATAGGCCGGGACAGGGACATCTCACCCCTCCACTTT CASSIGRDRDISPLHF
TRBD2 NA TRBJ2-3 TRBV4-1 TGCGCCAGCAGCGGGACTACTCTTAGCACAGATACGCAGTATTTT CASSGTTLSTDTQYF